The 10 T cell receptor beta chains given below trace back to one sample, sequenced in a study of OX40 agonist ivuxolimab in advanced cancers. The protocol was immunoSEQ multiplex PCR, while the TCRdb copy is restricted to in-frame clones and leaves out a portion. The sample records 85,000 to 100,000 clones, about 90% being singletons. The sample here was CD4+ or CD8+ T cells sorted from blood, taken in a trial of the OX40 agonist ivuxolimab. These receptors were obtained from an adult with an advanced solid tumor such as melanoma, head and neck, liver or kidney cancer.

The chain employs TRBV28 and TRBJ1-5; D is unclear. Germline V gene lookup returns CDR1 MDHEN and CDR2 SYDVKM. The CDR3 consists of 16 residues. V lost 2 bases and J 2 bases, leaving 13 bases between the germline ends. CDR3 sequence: CASSLNMGEGNQPQHF. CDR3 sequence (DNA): TGTGCCAGCAGTTTAAATATGGGAGAGGGCAATCAGCCCCAGCATTTT.

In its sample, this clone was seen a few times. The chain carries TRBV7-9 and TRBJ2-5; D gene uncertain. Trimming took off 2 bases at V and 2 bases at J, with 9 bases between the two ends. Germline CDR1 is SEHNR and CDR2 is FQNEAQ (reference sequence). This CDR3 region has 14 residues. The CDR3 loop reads CASSLSWGQETQYF. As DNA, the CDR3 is TGTGCCAGCAGCTTATCTTGGGGTCAAGAGACCCAGTACTTC.

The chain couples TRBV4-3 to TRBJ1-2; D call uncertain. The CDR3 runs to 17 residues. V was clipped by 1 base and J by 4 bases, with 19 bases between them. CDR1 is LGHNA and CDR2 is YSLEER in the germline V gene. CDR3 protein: CASSQGTALSQIYGYTF. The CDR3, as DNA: TGCGCCAGCAGCCAAGGGACGGCCCTTTCCCAAATCTATGGCTACACCTTC.

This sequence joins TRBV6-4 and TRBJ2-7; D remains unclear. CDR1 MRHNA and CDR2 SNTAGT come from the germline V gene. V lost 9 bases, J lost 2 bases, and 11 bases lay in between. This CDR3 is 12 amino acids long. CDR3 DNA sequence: TGTGCCAGGAAGTTCTCTGCCTACGAGCAGTACTTC. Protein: CARKFSAYEQYF.

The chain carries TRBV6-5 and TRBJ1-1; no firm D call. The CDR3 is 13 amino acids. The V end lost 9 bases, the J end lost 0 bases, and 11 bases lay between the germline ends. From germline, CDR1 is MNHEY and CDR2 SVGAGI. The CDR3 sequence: CASRQNVNTEAFF. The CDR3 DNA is TGTGCCAGTCGGCAAAACGTGAACACTGAAGCTTTCTTT.

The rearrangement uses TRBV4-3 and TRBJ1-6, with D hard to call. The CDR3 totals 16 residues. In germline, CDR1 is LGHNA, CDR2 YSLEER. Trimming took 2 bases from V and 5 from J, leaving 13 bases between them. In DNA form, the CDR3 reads TGCGCCAGCAGCCAACAGACCGGGTCCAATAATTCACCCCTCCACTTT. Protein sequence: CASSQQTGSNNSPLHF.

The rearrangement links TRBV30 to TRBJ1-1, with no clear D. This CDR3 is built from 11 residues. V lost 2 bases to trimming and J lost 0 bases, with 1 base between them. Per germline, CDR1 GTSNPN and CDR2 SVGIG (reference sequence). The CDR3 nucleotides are TGTGCCTGGAGTATGAACACTGAAGCTTTCTTT. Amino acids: CAWSMNTEAFF.

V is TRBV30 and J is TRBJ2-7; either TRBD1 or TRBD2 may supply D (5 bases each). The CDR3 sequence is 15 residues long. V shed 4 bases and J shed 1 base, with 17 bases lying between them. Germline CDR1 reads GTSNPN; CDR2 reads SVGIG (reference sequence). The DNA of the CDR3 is TGTGCCTGGACTAGAGGGGAATTGGGGTCCTACGAGCAGTACTTC. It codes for CAWTRGELGSYEQYF.

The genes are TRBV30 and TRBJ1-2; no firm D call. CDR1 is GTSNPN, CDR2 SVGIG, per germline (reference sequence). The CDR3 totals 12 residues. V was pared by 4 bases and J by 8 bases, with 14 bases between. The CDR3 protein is CAWTTPPGGYTF. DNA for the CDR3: TGTGCCTGGACCACCCCCCCGGGGGGCTACACCTTC. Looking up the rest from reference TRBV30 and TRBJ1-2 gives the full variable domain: SQTIHQWPATLVQPVGSPLSLECTVEGTSNPNLYWYRQAAGRGLQLLFYSVGIGQISSEVPQNLSASRPQDRQFILSSKKLLLSDSGFYLCAWTTPPGGYTFGSGTRLTVV.

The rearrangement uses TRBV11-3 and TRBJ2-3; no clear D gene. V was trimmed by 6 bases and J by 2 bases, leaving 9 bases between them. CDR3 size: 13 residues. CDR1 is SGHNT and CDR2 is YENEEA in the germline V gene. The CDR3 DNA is TGTGCCAGCAGTCTGGGTTACACAGATACGCAGTATTTT. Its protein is CASSLGYTDTQYF.